The 6 T cell receptor beta chains below come from one sample, sequenced in a study of response to subunit inactivated influenza vaccine. TCRdb redid the calling of the RT-PCR reads with MiXCR, one entry per CDR3 protein. The data contain around 760,000 distinct CDR3 sequences, approximately 15% of them singletons. Sequenced material: PBMCs from blood, taken about 14 days before vaccination. These receptors all stem from a man aged 45-65 years who received an inactivated influenza vaccine.

This clonotype was seen a few times. The chain uses TRBV6-1 and TRBJ2-5; 10 nucleotides line up with TRBD2. This CDR3 contains 17 residues. CDR1 and CDR2 (germline): MNHNS, SASEGT. Trimming at V came to 5 bases and at J to 2 bases, leaving 11 bases not matched to a gene. CDR3: CASSRTSGLGGQETQYF. DNA for the CDR3: TGTGCCAGCAGTCGGACTAGCGGACTAGGGGGGCAAGAGACCCAGTACTTC.

This clonotype showed up just a few times. The genes are TRBV5-1 and TRBJ2-5; D is uncertain. From germline, CDR1 is SGHRS and CDR2 YFSETQ. The CDR3 is made up of 13 amino acids. V lost 4 bases, J lost 2 bases, and 9 bases lay in between. CDR3 in amino acids: CASSQNRQETQYF. In DNA, the CDR3 is TGCGCCAGCAGCCAAAACCGACAAGAGACCCAGTACTTC.

This sequence joins TRBV5-1 and TRBJ2-3; 12 bases are a match to TRBD1. Germline V gene sequence: CDR1 SGHRS, CDR2 YFSETQ. This CDR3 has 15 residues. J was trimmed by 6 bases and V by 4 bases; bases with no gene match: 6. The CDR3, as DNA: TGCGCCAGCAGCCTCCGGGACAGGGGGCCGGATACGCAGTATTTT. It encodes CASSLRDRGPDTQYF.

This clonotype has just a few counts. The chain combines TRBV18 with TRBJ2-7; D remains ambiguous. Trimming removed 2 bases from V and 5 bases from J, with 13 bases in between. From germline, CDR1 is KGHSH and CDR2 LQKENI. The CDR3 consists of 14 residues. CDR3 DNA sequence: TGTGCCAGCTCACCAAGGGTCAATTCTGACGAGCAGTACTTC. This codes for CASSPRVNSDEQYF.

The chain uses TRBV18 and TRBJ1-1, with D tentatively TRBD1 (5 bases). The germline CDR1 and CDR2 sequences are KGHSH and LQKENI. The CDR3 extends over 14 amino acids. The germline V and J ends were trimmed by 6 bases and 4 bases, with 15 bases remaining between them. The CDR3 here is CASSSDGGVTEAFF. CDR3 coding DNA: TGTGCCAGCTCCTCCGACGGGGGTGTCACTGAAGCTTTCTTT.

CDR3 coding DNA: TGCAGTGCTGCCCGAGTTGCGGGCACCGGGGAGCTGTTTTTT. It specifies CSAARVAGTGELFF. This chain connects TRBV20-1 to TRBJ2-2; D is perhaps TRBD2 (5 bases). The germline V gene has CDR1 DFQATT and CDR2 SNEGSKA (reference sequence). V lost 5 bases and J lost 4, with 14 bases in between. This CDR3 contains 14 residues.